Below are 32 T cell receptor beta chains sequenced from a single sample in a study of shared clonotypes between healthy human individuals. Cells designated naive CD8 were CD45RO-negative and were positively selected for CCR7, with terminally differentiated effector memory CD45RA+ cells excluded. The data were produced by immunoSEQ multiplex PCR, yet TCRdb's version contains in-frame clones alone and is incomplete. Found here are over 2,000,000 clones, roughly 95% of them singletons; the top ten hold about 1.6%. Material: naive CD8+ T cells from PBMCs. These receptors were obtained from a man younger than 35 in good health. Some clones in this sample may be carry-over from other donors' samples.

V gene TRBV27 combines with J gene TRBJ1-1, with D uncertain. The CDR3 has 16 residues. With 0 bases removed from V and 2 bases from J, the gap between germline ends came to 13 bases. Germline assignment: CDR1 MNHEY and CDR2 SMNVEV (reference sequence). CDR3 in DNA: TGTGCCAGCAGTTTATCCTCCGGGTTGGGTAACACTGAAGCTTTCTTT. Translated: CASSLSSGLGNTEAFF.

This chain uses TRBV28 with TRBJ2-7; 10 bases are a match to TRBD1. The ends lost 7 bases at V and 9 bases at J; junction bases unmatched: 9. This CDR3 spans 13 amino acids. In germline, CDR1 is MDHEN, CDR2 SYDVKM. CDR3 sequence reads: CASTTGGPLGQYF. CDR3 sequence (DNA): TGTGCCAGCACGACAGGGGGCCCGCTGGGGCAGTACTTC.

Only a few counts were recorded for this clone. This chain connects TRBV9 to TRBJ1-3; D may be TRBD1 (5 bases). V lost 0 bases to trimming and J lost 1 base, with 11 bases between them. This CDR3 has 16 amino acids. Germline values: CDR1 SGDLS, CDR2 YYNGEE. CDR3 region: CASSVGEGRSGNTIYF. The CDR3, as DNA: TGTGCCAGCAGCGTAGGGGAGGGGAGATCTGGAAACACCATATATTTT.

This clone was picked up one time. The chain recombines TRBV30 with TRBJ2-3, with 13 bases fitting TRBD2. This CDR3 has 15 residues. Germline V gives CDR1 GTSNPN, CDR2 SVGIG (reference sequence). V shed 5 bases and J 3 bases; nucleotides not matched to a gene: 5. The CDR3, as DNA: TGTGCCTGGGAACTAGCGGGAGGGGGGACAGATACGCAGTATTTT. Translating gives CAWELAGGGTDTQYF.

The chain uses TRBV9 and TRBJ2-7; TRBD1 matches 9 bases. The CDR3 totals 15 residues. With 2 bases clipped from V and 3 bases from J, the junction kept 6 bases outside the gene matches. Germline lookup yields CDR1 SGDLS and CDR2 YYNGEE. The CDR3 DNA sequence: TGTGCCAGCAGCGTCTCCGGGACAGGGATCTACGAGCAGTACTTC. This gives the protein CASSVSGTGIYEQYF.

The chain uses TRBV15 and TRBJ1-4; 8 bases fit TRBD1. Germline V gives CDR1 LNHNV, CDR2 YYDKDF (reference sequence). This CDR3 comprises 13 residues. Unmatched junction bases numbered 6, after V lost 8 bases and J lost 7 bases. This CDR3 is CATRSGGVEKLFF. The CDR3 nucleotides read TGTGCCACCCGGTCAGGGGGCGTTGAAAAACTGTTTTTT. Full variable domain (missing parts from reference TRBV15 and TRBJ1-4): DAMVIQNPRYQVTQFGKPVTLSCSQTLNHNVMYWYQQKSSQAPKLLFHYYDKDFNNEADTPDNFQSRRPNTSFCFLDIRSPGLGDTAMYLCATRSGGVEKLFFGSGTQLSVL.

Notes on this clone: Other DNA sequences in this sample translate to the same CDR3. The DNA of the CDR3 is TGTGCCAGCAGCTTCCCCGCCGGGGAGCTGTTTTTT. This gives the protein CASSFPAGELFF. The V and J genes are TRBV7-9 and TRBJ2-2; D is unclear. The germline gives CDR1 SEHNR, CDR2 FQNEAQ (reference sequence). The CDR3 totals 12 residues. With 3 bases removed from V and 6 bases from J, the gap between germline ends came to 5 bases.

V gene TRBV27 combines with J gene TRBJ2-7; weak D call: TRBD2 (6 bases). The germline V and J ends were trimmed by 6 bases and 13 bases, with 13 bases remaining between them. The V gene's germline CDR1 is MNHEY and CDR2 SMNVEV (reference sequence). The CDR3 length is 10 residues. CDR3 nucleotide sequence: TGTGCCAGCAGCCGGCCCGGGACTTACTTC. Translating it yields CASSRPGTYF.

The rearrangement links TRBV5-4 to TRBJ2-3; 12 positions agree with TRBD2. The CDR3 runs to 16 residues. Germline loops: CDR1 SGHNT, CDR2 YYREEE (reference sequence). V shed 3 bases, J shed 7 bases, and the junction held 9 bases outside the gene matches. As DNA, the CDR3 is TGTGCCAGCAGCTCCCTAGCGGGAGGGAACAGAAATACGCAGTATTTT. It is translated as CASSSLAGGNRNTQYF.

This chain links TRBV7-2 with TRBJ2-7; 8 nucleotides agree with TRBD2. V lost 1 base and J lost 0; bases outside the gene matches: 8. The CDR3 is made up of 17 amino acids. From germline, CDR1 is SGHTA and CDR2 FQGNSA. Written as DNA, the CDR3 is TGTGCCAGCAGCTTAGGTCCTTGGCGGGAGGCCTCCTACGAGCAGTACTTC. It yields the protein CASSLGPWREASYEQYF.

The chain carries TRBV7-9 and TRBJ1-1, with D uncertain. Germline lookup yields CDR1 SEHNR and CDR2 FQNEAQ (reference sequence). CDR3 length: 13 residues. The V end was cut by 3 bases, the J end by 2 bases, with 7 bases between. The CDR3 DNA reads TGTGCCAGCAGCTTCGACATCAACACTGAAGCTTTCTTT. Translation gives CASSFDINTEAFF.

The V call is TRBV15, the J call TRBJ1-5; D perhaps matches TRBD1 (6 bases). The germline gives CDR1 LNHNV, CDR2 YYDKDF (reference sequence). V gave up 9 bases and J gave up 0 bases, with 15 bases separating them. The CDR3 totals 15 residues. The CDR3 nucleotides read TGTGCCACTACGCCCCGGGACATTAGCAATCAGCCCCAGCATTTT. Translated, it gives CATTPRDISNQPQHF.

This clone was found a few times. The same CDR3 arises from other DNA sequences in this sample as well. The rearrangement joins TRBV28 to TRBJ2-1, with unresolved D. CDR3 size: 12 residues. Germline-derived CDR1 and CDR2 are MDHEN and SYDVKM. Between the trimmed V and J ends, which lost 3 bases and 7 bases, there was a span of 7 bases. This chain's CDR3 is CASSLFGNEQFF. DNA for the CDR3: TGTGCCAGCAGTTTGTTCGGAAATGAGCAGTTCTTC.

V and J are TRBV6-6 and TRBJ1-1; no clear D. The V gene lost 0 bases and the J gene lost 6 bases, with 11 bases spanning the gap. The CDR3 is 14 residues long. Germline CDR1 MNHNY, CDR2 SVGAGI (reference sequence). The CDR3: CASSYSLRRSEAFF. DNA for the CDR3: TGTGCCAGCAGTTACTCGCTACGGCGATCTGAAGCTTTCTTT.

This clone has only one observation. V is TRBV19 and J is TRBJ2-5, with D perhaps TRBD1 (6 bases). This CDR3 has 21 amino acids. Trimming stripped 1 base from V and 1 base from J, with 28 bases between. Per germline, CDR1 LNHDA and CDR2 SQIVND (reference sequence). CDR3 loop: CASSIGQGSGQSKTVQETQYF. The CDR3 DNA reads TGTGCCAGTAGTATAGGTCAGGGGTCGGGACAAAGTAAGACCGTCCAAGAGACCCAGTACTTC.

The CDR3 sequence: CASSPEQGLLYNEQFF. The CDR3 bases are TGTGCCAGCAGCCCTGAACAGGGCCTGCTTTACAATGAGCAGTTCTTC. This rearrangement joins TRBV9 to TRBJ2-1, with a tentative D call TRBD1 (6 bases). V was clipped by 4 bases and J by 4 bases, with 18 bases between them. The CDR3 covers 16 residues. The V gene's germline CDR1 is SGDLS and CDR2 YYNGEE. Based on the CDR3 plus reference TRBV9 and TRBJ2-1, the full variable domain is DSGVTQTPKHLITATGQRVTLRCSPRSGDLSVYWYQQSLDQGLQFLIQYYNGEERAKGNILERFSAQQFPDLHSELNLSSLELGDSALYFCASSPEQGLLYNEQFFGPGTRLTVL.

This chain joins TRBV27 and TRBJ2-2; 11 nucleotides line up with TRBD1. Germline V gene sequence: CDR1 MNHEY, CDR2 SMNVEV (reference sequence). The CDR3 covers 17 residues. With 4 bases clipped from V and 5 bases from J, the junction kept 9 bases outside the gene matches. The CDR3 sequence is CASSSRAGTGGTGELFF. CDR3 nucleotides: TGTGCCAGCAGTTCCCGGGCCGGGACAGGGGGAACCGGGGAGCTGTTTTTT.

V and J are TRBV28 and TRBJ2-7; TRBD2 agrees at 13 bases. From germline, CDR1 is MDHEN and CDR2 SYDVKM. V was pared by 6 bases and J by 0 bases, with 5 bases of the junction left unmatched. This CDR3 is built from 16 residues. CDR3 in DNA: TGTGCCAGCAGCGAGAGACTAGCGGGGGGCTCCTACGAGCAGTACTTC. Its protein is CASSERLAGGSYEQYF.

The V and J genes are TRBV6-5 and TRBJ2-7; perhaps TRBD1 as D (6 bases). The V gene's germline CDR1 is MNHEY and CDR2 SVGAGI. V lost 5 bases and J 5 bases, leaving 16 bases between the germline ends. This CDR3 has 14 residues. For the CDR3, the DNA is TGTGCCAGCAGTCCGACAGGAATCGCAAACGAGCAGTACTTC. As protein: CASSPTGIANEQYF.

This sequence joins TRBV7-9 and TRBJ2-7; TRBD2 matches at 9 bases. Trimming took 1 base from V and 4 from J; bases not matched to a gene: 5. The V gene's germline CDR1 is SEHNR and CDR2 FQNEAQ (reference sequence). The CDR3 consists of 15 residues. This CDR3 is CASSLGTSVLYEQYF. The CDR3 coding sequence is TGTGCCAGCAGCTTAGGGACTAGCGTGTTATACGAGCAGTACTTC.

The J gene is TRBJ2-7, the V gene TRBV6-5; 8 positions agree with TRBD2. CDR3 length: 15 amino acids. Germline V gene lookup returns CDR1 MNHEY and CDR2 SVGAGI. After removal of 1 base from V and 7 bases from J, the junction contained 9 bases not matched to a gene. This CDR3 reads CASSYLPSGSQEQYF. CDR3 coding DNA: TGTGCCAGCAGTTACTTGCCTAGCGGGTCGCAGGAGCAGTACTTC.

J is TRBJ1-5 and V is TRBV6-6; TRBD1 is a possible D gene (5 bases). V was trimmed by 2 bases and J by 6 bases, leaving 14 bases between them. The CDR3 loop spans 15 amino acids. Per the germline V gene, CDR1 is MNHNY and CDR2 is SVGAGI (reference sequence). The CDR3 region has the DNA TGTGCCAGCAGTTACAATCAGGGTTACGGTCAGCCCCAGCATTTT. This gives the protein CASSYNQGYGQPQHF.

As concerns this clone: The sample contains more than one DNA sequence encoding this CDR3. V gene TRBV5-1 combines with J gene TRBJ2-7; D perhaps matches TRBD1 (6 bases). Looked up from germline, CDR1 is SGHRS and CDR2 is YFSETQ. The CDR3 runs 13 residues. V dropped 4 bases and J dropped 2 bases, with 10 bases sitting between them. The CDR3 loop reads CASSPRTAYEQYF. The CDR3 DNA follows: TGCGCCAGCAGCCCGCGGACAGCCTACGAGCAGTACTTC.

V gene TRBV5-8 combines with J gene TRBJ1-2; 7 bases line up with TRBD1. Trimming at V came to 3 bases and at J to 1 base, leaving 6 bases not matched to a gene. The CDR3 sequence is 15 residues long. The germline gives CDR1 SGHTS, CDR2 YDEGEE. This chain's CDR3 is CASSSPDRINYGYTF. The CDR3 DNA reads as TGTGCCAGCAGCTCGCCGGACAGGATTAACTATGGCTACACCTTC.

The count of this clone is one. The rearrangement links TRBV7-8 to TRBJ2-1; 9 nucleotides align to TRBD2. CDR3 length equals 17 residues. CDR1 is SGHVS, CDR2 FQNEAQ, per germline. V shed 3 bases and J 4 bases; nucleotides not matched to a gene: 10. For the CDR3, the DNA is TGTGCCAGCAGCTTCACGCCGGGACTAGCAGTTTACAATGAGCAGTTCTTC. It yields the protein CASSFTPGLAVYNEQFF.

The V and J genes are TRBV29-1 and TRBJ1-1; the match to TRBD1 covers 10 bases. Germline trimming cut 6 bases from V and 6 bases from J; bases unmatched to any gene: 13. Per germline, CDR1 SQVTM and CDR2 ANQGSEA. The CDR3 contains 15 residues. The CDR3 DNA is TGCAGCGTCAGGGGACAGGGGAGTAGATTAGCTGAAGCTTTCTTT. Amino acid sequence: CSVRGQGSRLAEAFF.

The genes are TRBV9 and TRBJ2-7; the D gene could be TRBD1 or TRBD2 (5 bases each). Trimming cost V 0 bases and J 5 bases, with 15 bases left between them. The CDR3 is 15 residues long. The V gene's germline CDR1 is SGDLS and CDR2 YYNGEE. DNA of the CDR3: TGTGCCAGCAGCGTAGCTGGGCAGGGACGGGACGAGCAGTACTTC. Amino acid sequence: CASSVAGQGRDEQYF.

The chain couples TRBV19 to TRBJ2-1; 10 positions match TRBD2. V trimming: 5 bases; J trimming: 7 bases; junction bases outside the gene matches: 2. CDR3 length equals 13 residues. Germline CDR1 and CDR2: LNHDA and SQIVND (reference sequence). The CDR3 loop reads CASSLTSGNEQFF. For the CDR3, the DNA is TGTGCCAGTAGTCTGACTAGCGGGAATGAGCAGTTCTTC.

The chain recombines TRBV19 with TRBJ2-7; weak D call: TRBD1 (6 bases). Germline-derived CDR1 and CDR2 are LNHDA and SQIVND (reference sequence). The CDR3 is 16 residues long. Trimming removed 2 bases from V and 5 bases from J, with 19 bases in between. The DNA of the CDR3 is TGTGCCAGTAGTATATACATCGGCGCAAGGACAGACGAGCAGTACTTC. This sequence encodes CASSIYIGARTDEQYF.

The gene calls are TRBV10-3 and TRBJ1-5; D uncertain. Germline CDR1 ENHRY, CDR2 SYGVKD. Trimming left V 11 bases short and J 1 base short, with 24 bases between. The CDR3 loop spans 17 amino acids. This CDR3 is CAPRISGVRKSNQPQHF. In DNA, the CDR3 is TGTGCCCCTAGGATCTCGGGTGTAAGGAAGAGCAATCAGCCCCAGCATTTT.

The J gene is TRBJ2-5, the V gene TRBV4-3, with TRBD2 as a possible D gene (7 bases). The tail of the sequence fits TRBJ2-7 better, so the J call may be wrong. CDR1 is LGHNA, CDR2 YSLEER, per germline. This CDR3 comprises 16 residues. The CDR3 protein is CASSQQFSGGYYEQYF. In DNA, the CDR3 is TGCGCCAGCAGCCAACAATTCTCGGGGGGCTATTACGAGCAGTACTTC.

The genes are TRBV12-2 and TRBJ2-1; the table's D call, TRBD2, was not checked against the DNA. TRBV12-2 is noted as a pseudogene. The CDR3 sequence is 14 residues long. CDR3 sequence (DNA): TGTGCAAGTCGCTCCGGGAGGGCGGGTAATGAGCAGTTCTTC. Its translation: CASRSGRAGNEQFF.